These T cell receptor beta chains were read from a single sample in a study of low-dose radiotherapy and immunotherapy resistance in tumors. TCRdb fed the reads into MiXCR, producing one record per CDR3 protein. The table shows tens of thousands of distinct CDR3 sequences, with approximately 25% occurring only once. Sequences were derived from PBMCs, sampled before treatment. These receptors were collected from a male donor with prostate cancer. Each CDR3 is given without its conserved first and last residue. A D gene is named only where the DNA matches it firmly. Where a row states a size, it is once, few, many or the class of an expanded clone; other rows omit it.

ASSSRQWAEKLF,TRBJ1-4,NA,TRBV6-2/TRBV6-3,many
ASSFARNYGYT,TRBJ1-2,NA,TRBV28,many
ASSSPGGNRNEQF,TRBJ2-1,NA,TRBV27,many
ASSSGLGPEQY,TRBJ2-7,TRBD2,TRBV5-6,NA
AISPEGETQY,TRBJ2-5,NA,TRBV10-3,few
ASSRVGSYNEQF,TRBJ2-1,NA,TRBV6-2/TRBV6-3,many
ASSPTGTSRYEQY,TRBJ2-7,NA,TRBV9,many
ASTLSGSGSYEQY,TRBJ2-7,TRBD2,TRBV7-9,many
ASSFGLNTGELF,TRBJ2-2,NA,TRBV5-1,NA
ASKGLAGYSNTYEQY,TRBJ2-7,TRBD2,TRBV28,many
ASSGIGSYEQY,TRBJ2-7,NA,TRBV7-9,few
AIRGSQMNTEAF,TRBJ1-1,NA,TRBV10-3,many
ASSPGLAGKNTGELF,TRBJ2-2,TRBD2,TRBV5-1,NA
ASRRTSGVYNEQF,TRBJ2-1,TRBD2,TRBV5-1,many
ASTNNQPQH,TRBJ1-5,NA,TRBV10-1,NA
ASSRQAGYQETQY,TRBJ2-5,NA,TRBV12-3/TRBV12-4,NA
SAVSGSRETQY,TRBJ2-5,TRBD2,TRBV20-1,NA
AISPGQNTGELF,TRBJ2-2,NA,TRBV10-3,many
ASSFRNSGANVLT,TRBJ2-6,NA,TRBV12-3/TRBV12-4,once
ASSPRTDQPNEKLF,TRBJ1-4,NA,TRBV9,NA
ASSLDNQSLETQY,TRBJ2-5,NA,TRBV5-5,many
ASSARAYEQY,TRBJ2-7,NA,TRBV2,many
ASSSLRGRSSLH,TRBJ1-6,NA,TRBV7-2,many
AISEMGASNEKLF,TRBJ1-4,NA,TRBV10-3,NA
AWHWGGAQAF,TRBJ1-1,NA,TRBV30,few
ASSAVDRGAAF,TRBJ1-1,TRBD1,TRBV7-2,many
ASSTDANYGYT,TRBJ1-2,NA,TRBV19,many
ASRARVNSNQPQH,TRBJ1-5,NA,TRBV19,NA
SARDIRSNSPLH,TRBJ1-6,NA,TRBV20-1,many
ASSRVLGEQY,TRBJ2-7,NA,TRBV5-4,once
ASSPLTEQF,TRBJ2-1,NA,TRBV18,few
ASSSAGQGSNEQF,TRBJ2-1,TRBD1,TRBV11-1,many
ASSLSRLRSGGANTGELF,TRBJ2-2,TRBD2,TRBV27,many
ATGQITGELF,TRBJ2-2,NA,TRBV24-1,NA
SVGQGSYGYT,TRBJ1-2,TRBD1,TRBV29-1,once
ASSFGAGISDTQY,TRBJ2-3,NA,TRBV12-3/TRBV12-4,many
AISEGQGSYEQY,TRBJ2-7,TRBD1,TRBV10-3,many
SARAGGNQPQH,TRBJ1-5,NA,TRBV20-1,NA
SARTPTTEAF,TRBJ1-1,NA,TRBV20-1,NA
ASSLKGAPSVTEAF,TRBJ1-1,TRBD1,TRBV5-1,NA
ASSLVAGGGNEQF,TRBJ2-1,TRBD2,TRBV5-4,NA
ASSVVAGLAGELF,TRBJ2-2,NA,TRBV9,once
ASKRIEQY,TRBJ2-7,NA,TRBV28,few
SASVGWYEQY,TRBJ2-7,NA,TRBV20-1,many